The 12 T cell receptor beta chains listed next were all sequenced from one sample in a study of T cells after yellow fever vaccination. Via MiXCR, TCRdb re-called the 5' RACE reads, giving one row per CDR3 protein. The sample holds about 210,000 distinct CDR3 sequences; approximately 6.8% are singletons and the top ten take roughly 1%. The sequencing used CD4+ T cells sorted from PBMCs, collected on the day of the yellow fever booster vaccination. The receptors originated from a man aged 30-40 years who received the YFV17D yellow fever vaccine.

This clonotype was picked up many times. The gene calls are TRBV20-1 and TRBJ1-5, with D possibly matching TRBD1 (6 bases). This CDR3 is 13 amino acids long. Germline V gives CDR1 DFQATT, CDR2 SNEGSKA (reference sequence). The ends were cut back, 4 bases at V and 7 bases at J, with 14 bases in the middle. In DNA form, the CDR3 reads TGCAGTGCTACTCCCGGGGGCGGGCAGCCCCAGCATTTT. It encodes CSATPGGGQPQHF.

This clonotype was recorded many times. The V and J genes are TRBV5-1 and TRBJ2-1, with D uncertain. The germline CDR1 and CDR2 sequences are SGHRS and YFSETQ. Trimming pared 0 bases from V and 9 bases from J, leaving 10 bases between. The CDR3 is 13 residues long. The CDR3, as DNA: TGCGCCAGCAGCTTGGGGGATACTATTGAGCAGTTCTTC. Encoded protein: CASSLGDTIEQFF.

This clonotype was detected a few times. The V and J genes are TRBV18 and TRBJ1-2, with D unresolved. CDR1 is KGHSH, CDR2 LQKENI, per germline. The CDR3 has 13 residues. Trimming removed 6 bases from V and 6 bases from J, with 14 bases in between. CDR3 sequence (DNA): TGTGCCAGCTCGATCTCGGGATATAATGGCTACACCTTC. This gives the protein CASSISGYNGYTF.

The chain joins TRBV4-3 to TRBJ2-3; 7 positions match TRBD2. This CDR3 comprises 15 residues. V shed 0 bases and J 3 bases; nucleotides not matched to a gene: 3. Germline CDR1 is LGHNA and CDR2 is YSLEER. The CDR3 here is CASSQEGTTTDTQYF. As DNA, the CDR3 is TGCGCCAGCAGCCAAGAGGGGACTACAACAGATACGCAGTATTTT.

This clonotype was detected ten times or more. The V call is TRBV12-3 or TRBV12-4, the J call TRBJ1-5; D unresolved. The V gene lost 5 bases and the J gene lost 4 bases, with 12 bases spanning the gap. There are 14 residues in the CDR3. CDR3 loop: CASSPRVSNQPQHF. The CDR3 region has the DNA TGTGCCAGCAGTCCTAGGGTCTCGAATCAGCCCCAGCATTTT.

The rearrangement links TRBV29-1 to TRBJ2-7, with 8 bases that match TRBD2. Germline CDR1 is SQVTM and CDR2 is ANQGSEA. There are 14 residues in the CDR3. V dropped 2 bases and J dropped 7; count of bases not matched to a gene: 10. CDR3 coding DNA: TGCAGCGTTGAACCACGGGAGGGCCCGGGTGAGCAGTACTTC. Translating it yields CSVEPREGPGEQYF.

The chain couples TRBV5-6 to TRBJ1-2; possibly TRBD1 for D (5 bases). V lost 2 bases and J lost 4, with 18 bases in between. The CDR3 contains 16 residues. CDR1 and CDR2 from the germline V gene are SGHDT and YYEEEE. The CDR3: CASSFTDPGRSYGYTF. The DNA of the CDR3 is TGTGCCAGCAGCTTCACAGATCCGGGACGGAGCTATGGCTACACCTTC.

This clonotype has a count of ten or more. The chain uses TRBV4-3 and TRBJ1-2; TRBD1 agrees at 8 bases. In germline, CDR1 is LGHNA, CDR2 YSLEER. This CDR3 contains 18 residues. Trimming took 2 bases from V and 4 from J; bases not matched to a gene: 15. CDR3 DNA sequence: TGCGCCAGCAGCCAACCCCAAGGGACAGGCCCCTGGGGCTATGGCTACACCTTC. Translating it yields CASSQPQGTGPWGYGYTF.

This clonotype was found a few times. The chain couples TRBV9 to TRBJ1-3, with 10 bases that match TRBD1. Trimming removed 0 bases from V and 4 bases from J; junction bases left unmatched: 1. The germline CDR1 and CDR2 sequences are SGDLS and YYNGEE. This CDR3 comprises 15 residues. The CDR3 reads CASSVAGQGGNTIYF. The CDR3 DNA follows: TGTGCCAGCAGCGTAGCGGGACAGGGGGGAAACACCATATATTTT.

This clonotype was seen more than once but under ten times. This chain joins TRBV7-3 and TRBJ2-3, with TRBD2 identical over 8 bases. Germline V gene sequence: CDR1 SGHTA, CDR2 FQGTGA. With 3 bases clipped from V and 2 bases from J, the junction kept 4 bases outside the gene matches. CDR3 length equals 15 residues. The CDR3 reads CASSFSGAYTDTQYF. In DNA, the CDR3 is TGTGCCAGCAGCTTTAGCGGGGCCTACACAGATACGCAGTATTTT.

With respect to this clonotype: This may stem from a read error, because a much larger clone lies one nucleotide away. The V call is TRBV20-1, the J call TRBJ2-1; no definite D call. Per germline, CDR1 DFQATT and CDR2 SNEGSKA (reference sequence). The CDR3 has 16 amino acids. V lost 6 bases and J lost 2, with 20 bases in between. CDR3 DNA: TGCAGTGCCAAGGAAAGATTAGCTCGGGCCTACAATGAGCAGTTCTTC. The encoded protein is CSAKERLARAYNEQFF.

This clonotype was seen many times. The gene calls are TRBV5-1 and TRBJ2-2, with no clear D. CDR3 length equals 15 residues. Germline V gives CDR1 SGHRS, CDR2 YFSETQ. V was pared by 5 bases and J by 6 bases, with 17 bases between. The CDR3 DNA reads as TGCGCCAGCAGGACCGGGCGCCAAGTCGCCGGGGAGCTGTTTTTT. This codes for CASRTGRQVAGELFF.